Presented here are 10 T cell receptor beta chains from one specimen sequenced in a study of radiotherapy plus CTLA-4 blockade in lung cancer. Profiled with immunoSEQ multiplex PCR; TCRdb holds only in-frame clones, not every one. In the table there are more than 90,000 clones, around 88% of which are singletons. The source was peripheral blood, collected from a patient treated with radiotherapy plus ipilimumab. These TCRs come from a human donor with non-small cell lung cancer that progressed on radiotherapy plus ipilimumab.

The rearrangement uses TRBV11-2 and TRBJ2-1; D remains ambiguous. V was pared by 1 base and J by 7 bases, with 14 bases between. The CDR3 has 15 amino acids. The germline CDR1 and CDR2 sequences are SGHAT and FQNNGV. The CDR3 loop is CASSLALGEWNEQFF. CDR3 DNA sequence: TGTGCCAGCAGCTTAGCCCTGGGCGAATGGAATGAGCAGTTCTTC.

The chain carries TRBV21-1 and TRBJ1-5; TRBD1, the D gene given by the table, was not confirmed from the DNA. TRBV21-1 is a listed pseudogene. The CDR3 sequence is 19 residues long. The CDR3 loop reads CASSKVSGTGGDQNQPQHF. CDR3 nucleotides: TGTGCCAGCAGCAAAGTCTCAGGGACAGGGGGCGACCAAAATCAGCCCCAGCATTTT.

The J gene is TRBJ2-2, the V gene TRBV6-5, with D hard to call. Germline V lookup: CDR1 MNHEY, CDR2 SVGAGI. CDR3 length equals 14 residues. The V gene lost 2 bases and the J gene lost 7 bases, with 11 bases spanning the gap. The CDR3 DNA reads as TGTGCCAGCAGTTACAGGGTTGCCATCGGGGAGCTGTTTTTT. Translating gives CASSYRVAIGELFF.

This rearrangement joins TRBV11-2 to TRBJ2-3, with TRBD2 identical over 8 bases. CDR1 and CDR2 from the germline V gene are SGHAT and FQNNGV. This CDR3 has 16 residues. Germline trimming cut 3 bases from V and 0 bases from J; bases unmatched to any gene: 5. DNA of the CDR3: TGTGCCAGCAGCTTCGCCGTAGCGGGGAGCACAGATACGCAGTATTTT. Translating gives CASSFAVAGSTDTQYF. Based on the CDR3 plus reference TRBV11-2 and TRBJ2-3, the full variable domain is EAGVAQSPRYKIIEKRQSVAFWCNPISGHATLYWYQQILGQGPKLLIQFQNNGVVDDSQLPKDRFSAERLKGVDSTLKIQPAKLEDSAVYLCASSFAVAGSTDTQYFGPGTRLTVL.

The J gene is TRBJ2-7, the V gene TRBV5-1; no clear D. Per the germline V gene, CDR1 is SGHRS and CDR2 is YFSETQ. The CDR3 contains 16 residues. V was clipped by 4 bases and J by 3 bases, with 20 bases between them. For the CDR3, the DNA is TGCGCCAGCAGCCCCACGGCCGGAGTTAGTGGCTACGAGCAGTACTTC. This gives the protein CASSPTAGVSGYEQYF.

The chain joins TRBV7-8 to TRBJ1-3; D perhaps matches TRBD1 (5 bases). The CDR3 has 16 amino acids. V was shortened by 3 bases and J by 1 base, with 13 bases between the two germline ends. Germline assignment: CDR1 SGHVS and CDR2 FQNEAQ. CDR3 bases: TGTGCCAGCAGCTTTGGGGCTTTCGGATCTGGAAACACCATATATTTT. Its translation: CASSFGAFGSGNTIYF.

The genes are TRBV11-2 and TRBJ2-5; TRBD1 might be the D (7 bases). V lost 4 bases to trimming and J lost 2 bases, with 14 bases between them. Germline V gene lookup returns CDR1 SGHAT and CDR2 FQNNGV. The CDR3 sequence is 15 residues long. The CDR3 loop reads CASSYSGGIQETQYF. CDR3 in DNA: TGTGCCAGCAGCTATTCAGGGGGGATTCAAGAGACCCAGTACTTC.

The V and J genes are TRBV29-1 and TRBJ1-1, with TRBD1 as a possible D gene (5 bases). V was shortened by 4 bases and J by 7 bases, with 19 bases between the two germline ends. CDR1 is SQVTM, CDR2 ANQGSEA, per germline. This CDR3 region has 14 residues. CDR3 residues: CSVVASSGRGEAFF. The CDR3, as DNA: TGCAGCGTTGTAGCGTCGTCGGGAAGGGGTGAAGCTTTCTTT. The full variable domain, with the rest looked up from reference TRBV29-1 and TRBJ1-1, is SAVISQKPSRDICQRGTSLTIQCQVDSQVTMMFWYRQQPGQSLTLIATANQGSEATYESGFVIDKFPISRPNLTFSTLTVSNMSPEDSSIYLCSVVASSGRGEAFFGQGTRLTVV.

This chain links TRBV23-1 with TRBJ1-1, with D unclear. TRBV23-1 is annotated as an ORF whose role is uncertain. The CDR3 runs to 10 residues. V was cut by 8 bases and J by 8 bases, with 9 bases left in between. CDR3 in DNA: TGCGCCAGCCCGATGACCGAAGCTTTCTTT. This encodes CASPMTEAFF.

The V gene is TRBV6-1, the J gene TRBJ1-2; 10 bases agree with TRBD1. This CDR3 spans 14 amino acids. The V gene end was trimmed by 7 bases and the J gene end by 7 bases; junction bases not matched to a gene: 9. Germline V CDR1 and CDR2: MNHNS, SASEGT. The CDR3 is CASTLTGGVSGYTF. CDR3 coding DNA: TGTGCCAGCACCTTGACAGGGGGCGTGTCTGGCTACACCTTC.